This T cell receptor (beta chain) was captured by sequencing in a study of shared clonotypes between healthy human individuals. The data were produced by immunoSEQ multiplex PCR, yet TCRdb's version contains in-frame clones alone and is incomplete. The sample lists around 300,000 clones, 80% to 90% seen once, with around 15% in the top ten. The V end was cut by 1 base, the J end by 1 base, with 12 bases between. This CDR3 has 16 residues. The germline V gene encodes CDR1 SEHNR and CDR2 FQNEAQ (reference sequence). This sequence was found in a man younger than 35 in good health. Sequencing used memory CD8+ T cells sorted from blood. The subset was: CD45RO+ cells pooled with CCR7-negative TemRA cells. The chain employs TRBV7-9 and TRBJ2-3, with TRBD2 as a possible D gene (7 bases). Written as DNA, the CDR3 is TGTGCCAGCAGCTTAGTTGGGGGGGCCGGCACAGATACGCAGTATTTT. This encodes CASSLVGGAGTDTQYF.